These T cell receptor beta chains were read from a single sample in a study of PD-L1 blockade in urothelial cancer. Libraries were prepared by immunoSEQ multiplex PCR; TCRdb keeps only in-frame clonotypes and omits some of them. The sample has 35,000 to 50,000 clones, approximately 90% seen once. The sequencing used PBMCs, collected around atezolizumab (anti-PD-L1) treatment. These receptor sequences come from a woman in her sixties with urothelial cancer. Each CDR3 is given with its conserved first and last residue. A D gene is named only where the DNA matches it firmly. Clone size is stated in some rows and not others, as once, few, many or a class when expanded.

>-|TRBD1|TRBV5-1|TRBJ1-4
TGCGCCAGCAGCGCGCCGGGACAGCTTAATGAAAAACTGTTTTTT
CASSAPGQLNEKLFF
>-|-|TRBV29-1|TRBJ2-7
TGCAGCGTTGTCGAGGCCTACGAGCAGTACTTC
CSVVEAYEQYF
>-|TRBD1|TRBV19|TRBJ1-5
TGTGCCAGTATTTTGGGGACAGCGTATAGCAATCAGCCCCAGCATTTT
CASILGTAYSNQPQHF
>-|-|TRBV28|TRBJ1-2
TGTGCCACCGAACGCTCAGGGTATGGCTACACCTTC
CATERSGYGYTF
>-|-|TRBV5-1|TRBJ2-1
TGCGCCAGCAGCCAGACACTGAGCTCCTACAATGAGCAGTTCTTC
CASSQTLSSYNEQFF
>-|TRBD2|TRBV4-2|TRBJ2-7
TGTGCCAGCAGCCAAGATTTGGCCAGCGGGGCATCCTACGAGCAGTACTTC
CASSQDLASGASYEQYF
>-|TRBD1|TRBV7-3|TRBJ1-2
TGTGCCAGCAGCTTAACCCGGGACAGGGGCTATGGCTACACCTTC
CASSLTRDRGYGYTF
>-|TRBD1|TRBV7-9|TRBJ1-4
TGTGCCAGCAGTACCCGACAGGGACGGGTTGAAAAACTGTTTTTT
CASSTRQGRVEKLFF
>-|-|TRBV5-1|TRBJ2-4
TGCGCCAGCAGCTTGAACCACCGAGGGAACATTCAGTACTTC
CASSLNHRGNIQYF
>few|-|TRBV29-1|TRBJ2-7
TGCAGCGTTGAAGAGTTTGGAGGGAGTAGAAACGAGCAGTACTTC
CSVEEFGGSRNEQYF
>medium-sized|TRBD1|TRBV28|TRBJ1-1
TGTGCCAGCAGTTTTTCCCTCGACAGGGGGTTCACTGAAGCTTTCTTT
CASSFSLDRGFTEAFF
>-|-|TRBV5-6|TRBJ1-4
TGTGCCAGCAGCTTGAGGAGACCAGAAAAACTGTTTTTT
CASSLRRPEKLFF